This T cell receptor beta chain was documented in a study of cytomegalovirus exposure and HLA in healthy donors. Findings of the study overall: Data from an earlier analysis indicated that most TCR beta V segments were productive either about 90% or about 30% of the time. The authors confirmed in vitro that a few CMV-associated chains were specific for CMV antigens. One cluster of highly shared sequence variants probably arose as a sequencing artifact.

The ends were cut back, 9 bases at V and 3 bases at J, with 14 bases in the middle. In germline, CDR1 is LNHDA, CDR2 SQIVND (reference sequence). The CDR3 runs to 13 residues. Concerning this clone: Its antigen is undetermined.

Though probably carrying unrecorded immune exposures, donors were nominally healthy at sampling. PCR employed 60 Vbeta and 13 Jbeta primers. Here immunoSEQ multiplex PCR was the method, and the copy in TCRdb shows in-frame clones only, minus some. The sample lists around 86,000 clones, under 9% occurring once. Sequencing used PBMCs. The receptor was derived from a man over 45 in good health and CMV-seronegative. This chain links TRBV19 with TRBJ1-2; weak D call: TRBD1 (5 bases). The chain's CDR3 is CASKGVPYYGYTF. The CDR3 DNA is TGTGCCAGCAAAGGGGTGCCCTACTATGGCTACACCTTC. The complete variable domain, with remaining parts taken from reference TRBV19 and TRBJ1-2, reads DGGITQSPKYLFRKEGQNVTLSCEQNLNHDAMYWYRQDPGQGLRLIYYSQIVNDFQKGDIAEGYSVSREKKESFPLTVTSAQKNPTAFYLCASKGVPYYGYTFGSGTRLTVV.